The subject of this entry is one T cell receptor beta chain. The antigen is undetermined. Germline CDR1 SGHNT, CDR2 YYREEE (reference sequence). The germline V and J ends were trimmed by 5 bases and 3 bases, with 14 bases remaining between them. The CDR3 runs to 14 residues. This entry belongs to a study of cytomegalovirus exposure and HLA in healthy donors. Study context: The use of the same platform for the 90 to 150 validation repertoires and the 550 to 700 first-cohort repertoires was reported by a later analysis.

Notes on the study in general: The classifier reportedly diagnosed cytomegalovirus status with high specificity and sensitivity.

Produced via immunoSEQ multiplex PCR; TCRdb's table is partial and in-frame only. The sample yields approximately 240,000 clones, around 90% seen once. The chain recombines TRBV5-4 with TRBJ1-1; D not resolved. The sequenced material came from PBMCs. The origin of this receptor is a woman aged 18-35 years in good health and CMV-seronegative. As DNA, the CDR3 is TGTGCCAGCAGTCCTGAGGTGGGTTACACTGAAGCTTTCTTT. The encoded protein is CASSPEVGYTEAFF.